This T cell receptor beta chain emerged from a study of T cell repertoires in ileal Crohn's disease. Study-wide background: Operated complications were stricturing disease (about 60%) and penetrating disease (39%). Postoperative therapy was given to about half: 10 to 12 thiopurines, some 18 anti-TNF agents.

Assay used: immunoSEQ multiplex PCR; TCRdb lists only in-frame clones, some missing. The table includes 5,500 to 8,500 clones, over 80% detected once. CDR1 and CDR2 (germline): KGHSH, LQKENI. The CDR3 covers 15 residues. V dropped 6 bases and J dropped 7 bases, with 21 bases sitting between them. Whole-study results and caveats: All patients with clonality above 26.8% had endoscopic recurrence.

About this clone: Its specificity is unknown.

The chain is built from TRBV18 and TRBJ1-2; unclear D gene. This clonotype was sampled from an adult with Crohn's disease. The sequenced material came from ileal tissue. CDR3 in DNA: TGTGCCAGCTCTCCGTCGTCGGGTCGGACTAGTGGCTACACCTTC. This translates into CASSPSSGRTSGYTF.